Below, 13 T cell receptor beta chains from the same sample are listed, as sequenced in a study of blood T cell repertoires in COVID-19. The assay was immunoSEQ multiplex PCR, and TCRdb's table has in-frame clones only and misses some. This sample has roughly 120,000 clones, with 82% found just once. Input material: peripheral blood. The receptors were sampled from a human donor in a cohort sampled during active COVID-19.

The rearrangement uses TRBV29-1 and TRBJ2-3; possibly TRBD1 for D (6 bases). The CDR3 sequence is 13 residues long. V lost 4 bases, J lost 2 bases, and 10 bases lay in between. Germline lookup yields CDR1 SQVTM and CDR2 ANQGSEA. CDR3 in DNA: TGCAGCGTTGGTGGACAGTACACAGATACGCAGTATTTT. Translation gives CSVGGQYTDTQYF.

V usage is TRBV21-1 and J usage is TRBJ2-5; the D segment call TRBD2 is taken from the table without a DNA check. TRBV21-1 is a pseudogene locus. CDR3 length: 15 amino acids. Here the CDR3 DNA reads TGTGCCAGCTCCGGCGGGGGATTTCGCAAAGAGACCCAGTACTTC. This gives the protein CASSGGGFRKETQYF.

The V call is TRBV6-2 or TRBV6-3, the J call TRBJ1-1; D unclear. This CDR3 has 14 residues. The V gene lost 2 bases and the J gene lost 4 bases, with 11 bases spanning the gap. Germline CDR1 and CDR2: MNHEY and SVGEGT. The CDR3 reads CASSYGYRSTEAFF. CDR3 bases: TGTGCCAGCAGTTACGGGTATAGGAGCACTGAAGCTTTCTTT.

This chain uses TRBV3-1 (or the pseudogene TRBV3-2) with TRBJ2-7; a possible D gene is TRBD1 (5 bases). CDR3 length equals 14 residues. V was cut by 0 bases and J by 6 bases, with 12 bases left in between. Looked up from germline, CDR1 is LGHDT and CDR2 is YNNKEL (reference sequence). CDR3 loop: CASSQEGAGGEQYF. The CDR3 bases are TGTGCCAGCAGCCAAGAAGGGGCTGGCGGCGAGCAGTACTTC.

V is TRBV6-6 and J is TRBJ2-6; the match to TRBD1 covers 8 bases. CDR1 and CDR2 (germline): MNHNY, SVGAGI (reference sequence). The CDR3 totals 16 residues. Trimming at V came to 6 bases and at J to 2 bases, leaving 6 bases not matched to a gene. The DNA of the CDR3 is TGTGCCAGCAGCACAGGGGGAGAGACTGGGGCCAACGTCCTGACTTTC. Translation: CASSTGGETGANVLTF.

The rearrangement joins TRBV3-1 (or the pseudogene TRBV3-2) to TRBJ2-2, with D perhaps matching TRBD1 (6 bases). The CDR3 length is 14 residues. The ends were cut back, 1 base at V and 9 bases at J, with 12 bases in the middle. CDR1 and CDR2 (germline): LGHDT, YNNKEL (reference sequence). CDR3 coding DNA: TGTGCCAGCAGCCAAGCCTCACAGGGTTGGGAGCTGTTTTTT. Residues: CASSQASQGWELFF.

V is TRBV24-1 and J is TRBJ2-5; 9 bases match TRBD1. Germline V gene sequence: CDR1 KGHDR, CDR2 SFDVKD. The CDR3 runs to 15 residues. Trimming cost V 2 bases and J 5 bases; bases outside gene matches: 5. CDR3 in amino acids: CATSDWGQGKETQYF. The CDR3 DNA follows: TGTGCCACCAGTGATTGGGGACAGGGCAAGGAGACCCAGTACTTC.

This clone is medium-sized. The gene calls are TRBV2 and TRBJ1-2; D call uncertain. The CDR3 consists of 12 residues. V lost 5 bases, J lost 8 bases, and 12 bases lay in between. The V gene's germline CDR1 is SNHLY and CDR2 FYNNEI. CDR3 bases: TGTGCCAGCAGTCCTCGGGTCTACGGCTACACCTTC. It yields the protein CASSPRVYGYTF. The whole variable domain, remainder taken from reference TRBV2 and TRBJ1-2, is EPEVTQTPSHQVTQMGQEVILRCVPISNHLYFYWYRQILGQKVEFLVSFYNNEISEKSEIFDDQFSVERPDGSNFTLKIRSTKLEDSAMYFCASSPRVYGYTFGSGTRLTVV.

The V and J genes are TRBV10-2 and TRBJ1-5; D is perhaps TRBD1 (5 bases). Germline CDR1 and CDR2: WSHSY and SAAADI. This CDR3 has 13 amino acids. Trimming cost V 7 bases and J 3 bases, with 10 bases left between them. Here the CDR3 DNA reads TGCGCCAGCACTAGACAGTCCAATCAGCCCCAGCATTTT. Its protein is CASTRQSNQPQHF.

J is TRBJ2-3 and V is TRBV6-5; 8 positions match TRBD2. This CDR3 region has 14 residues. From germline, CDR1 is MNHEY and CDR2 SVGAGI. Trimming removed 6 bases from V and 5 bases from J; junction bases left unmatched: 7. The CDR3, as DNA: TGTGCCAGCAGCCGCGGGGGGTTTGGAGATACGCAGTATTTT. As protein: CASSRGGFGDTQYF.

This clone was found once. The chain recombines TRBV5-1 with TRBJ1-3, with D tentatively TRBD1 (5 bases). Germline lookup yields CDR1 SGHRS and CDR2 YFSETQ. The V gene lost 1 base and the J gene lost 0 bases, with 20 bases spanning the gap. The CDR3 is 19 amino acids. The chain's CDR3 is CASSLSGGAGLSSGNTIYF. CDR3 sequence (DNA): TGCGCCAGCAGCTTGAGTGGAGGGGCTGGCCTTAGCTCTGGAAACACCATATATTTT.

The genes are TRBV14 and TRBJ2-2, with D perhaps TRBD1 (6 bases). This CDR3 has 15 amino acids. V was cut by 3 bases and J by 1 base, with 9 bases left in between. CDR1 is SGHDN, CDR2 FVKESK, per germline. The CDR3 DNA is TGTGCCAGCAGCCAGCACAGGGTGAACACCGGGGAGCTGTTTTTT. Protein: CASSQHRVNTGELFF.

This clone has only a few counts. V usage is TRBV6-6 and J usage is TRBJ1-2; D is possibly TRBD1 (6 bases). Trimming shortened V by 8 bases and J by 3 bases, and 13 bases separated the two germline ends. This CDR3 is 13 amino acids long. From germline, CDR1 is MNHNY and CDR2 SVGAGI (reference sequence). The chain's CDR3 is CASGSTGHYGYTF. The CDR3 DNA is TGTGCCAGCGGTTCGACAGGCCACTATGGCTACACCTTC.